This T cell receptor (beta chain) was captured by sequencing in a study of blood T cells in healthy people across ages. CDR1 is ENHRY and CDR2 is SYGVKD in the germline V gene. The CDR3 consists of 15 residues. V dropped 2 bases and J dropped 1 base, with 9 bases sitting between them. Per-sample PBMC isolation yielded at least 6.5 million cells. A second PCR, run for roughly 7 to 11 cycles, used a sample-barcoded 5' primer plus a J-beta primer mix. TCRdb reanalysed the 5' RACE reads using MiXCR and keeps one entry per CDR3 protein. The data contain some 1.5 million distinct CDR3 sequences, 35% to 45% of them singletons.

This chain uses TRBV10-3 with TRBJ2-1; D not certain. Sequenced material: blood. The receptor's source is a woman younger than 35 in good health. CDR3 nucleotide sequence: TGTGCCATCAGTGAGGCGTCTAGGTCCTACAATGAGCAGTTCTTC. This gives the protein CAISEASRSYNEQFF.